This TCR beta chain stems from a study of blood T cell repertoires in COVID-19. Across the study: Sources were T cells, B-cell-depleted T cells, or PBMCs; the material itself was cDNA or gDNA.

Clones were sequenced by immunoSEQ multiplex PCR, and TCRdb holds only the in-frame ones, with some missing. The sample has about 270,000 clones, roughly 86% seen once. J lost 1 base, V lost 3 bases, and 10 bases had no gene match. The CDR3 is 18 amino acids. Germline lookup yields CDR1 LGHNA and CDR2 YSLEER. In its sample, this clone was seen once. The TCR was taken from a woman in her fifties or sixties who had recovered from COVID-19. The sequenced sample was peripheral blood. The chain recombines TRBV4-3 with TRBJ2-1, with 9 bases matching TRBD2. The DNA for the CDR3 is TGCGCCAGCAGCCATTTAAGCGGGGGGTCTTTTTCCTACAATGAGCAGTTCTTC. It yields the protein CASSHLSGGSFSYNEQFF.